The T cell receptor beta chain under discussion was sequenced for a study of T cell changes during pregnancy in multiple sclerosis. Profiling relied on immunoSEQ multiplex PCR, and the TCRdb table lists in-frame clones only, not all of them. The data contain 30,000 to 45,000 clones, around 92% of them singletons. The starting material was CD4+ T cells from peripheral blood mononuclear cells, obtained after pregnancy. The sequence came from a female donor with multiple sclerosis, enrolled in a pregnancy study.

CDR3: CASSRRGGDNEQFF. CDR3 nucleotide sequence: TGTGCCAGCAGCCGCCGAGGCGGGGACAATGAGCAGTTCTTC. The V and J genes are TRBV6-6 and TRBJ2-1; weak D call: TRBD2 (6 bases). The CDR3 is 14 amino acids. CDR1 is MNHNY and CDR2 is SVGAGI in the germline V gene (reference sequence). Trimming took 6 bases from V and 5 from J, leaving 14 bases between them.